This T cell receptor beta chain was retrieved from a study of OX40 agonist ivuxolimab in advanced cancers. At the level of the whole study: Ivuxolimab, which targeted the costimulatory receptor OX40 (CD134), was an agonistic, fully human IgG2 monoclonal antibody. Of the approximately 54 patients in dose escalation, some 20 had hepatocellular carcinoma, about 15 had melanoma, 9 had renal cell carcinoma and 9 had head and neck cancer. Peripheral TCRbeta sequencing was intended to test whether TCR sequence diversity was altered and clonal T-cell expansion was caused by ivuxolimab. Prior anti-PD-1, anti-PD-L1 or anti-CTLA-4 therapy was permitted, and about 40% of dose-escalation patients had received checkpoint inhibitors. Intravenous ivuxolimab was administered to patients every 2 weeks at six dose levels: 0.01, 0.1, 0.3, 1.5, 3 and 10 mg/kg. In the dose-escalation cohort, 82.7% of patients were male, and the mean age was approximately 60 years, with a range of roughly 20 to 79. Three dose-escalation patients achieved partial responses, one with hepatocellular carcinoma and two with cutaneous melanoma. The monotherapy dose-escalation portion (N ≈ 57 patients) of the phase I ivuxolimab trial is reported in the paper. Beyond this particular receptor, the publication reports: Which antigens the clonally expanded peripheral T cells were specific for was not determined. After ivuxolimab, more expanded clones were found on average in CD8+ T cells than in CD4+ T cells. In the 0.1-3.0 mg/kg groups, partial responders were among the patients with the lowest normalized peripheral clonal expansion, particularly in CD8+ T cells. At doses of 0.1 to 3.0 mg/kg, clonal expansion of both CD4+ and CD8+ T cells in blood was seen between baseline and week 6. Low levels of normalized T-cell clonal expansion were also seen in some nonresponding patients.

Patients with a history of autoimmune disease or receiving systemic immunosuppression were excluded from the trial. Peripheral blood for TCR sequencing was collected from all dose cohorts at baseline, on cycle 4 day 1, and on cycle 7 day 1. Samples were obtained from an open-label, multicenter, first-in-human phase I dose-escalation trial of ivuxolimab. Adults with locally advanced or metastatic melanoma, renal cell, hepatocellular, or head and neck squamous cell carcinoma were enrolled in the trial. Before TCR sequencing, CD4+ and CD8+ T cells were separately sorted from peripheral blood. Genomic DNA was isolated from the sorted cells so that the TCRbeta CDR3 region could be sequenced. TCRbeta CDR3 regions were sequenced using the immunoSEQ Assay. TCRdb limited this immuneACCESS table to in-frame rearrangements with V and J called. A share of clones is missing; checked studies link under half to unresolved V genes, and the rest is unexplained. Across this sample there are about 16,000 clones, with almost 95% seen only once. Of the sample, roughly 7.2% is held by the ten largest clones.

Turning to this clone: No antigen is known for it. No per-base quality is available; no much larger clone lies one base away.

There are 13 amino acids in the CDR3, from cysteine to phenylalanine inclusive. The kept DNA is CDR3 alone, 39 bases in frame from the first base. The germline V gene yields ENHRY for CDR1 and SYGVKD for CDR2. Cut back by 0 bases and 6 bases, the V and J ends lie 8 bases apart. This clonotype was sampled from an adult with an advanced solid tumor such as melanoma, head and neck, liver or kidney cancer. Sample: CD4+ or CD8+ T cells sorted from blood, taken in a trial of the OX40 agonist ivuxolimab. The chain was built from TRBV10-3 and TRBJ1-1, with TRBD1 perhaps the D gene, on 5 matching bases. At the DNA level, the sequence is TGTGCCATCAGTGAGTCGATAGGGGCTGAAGCTTTCTTT. Its protein is CAISESIGAEAFF.